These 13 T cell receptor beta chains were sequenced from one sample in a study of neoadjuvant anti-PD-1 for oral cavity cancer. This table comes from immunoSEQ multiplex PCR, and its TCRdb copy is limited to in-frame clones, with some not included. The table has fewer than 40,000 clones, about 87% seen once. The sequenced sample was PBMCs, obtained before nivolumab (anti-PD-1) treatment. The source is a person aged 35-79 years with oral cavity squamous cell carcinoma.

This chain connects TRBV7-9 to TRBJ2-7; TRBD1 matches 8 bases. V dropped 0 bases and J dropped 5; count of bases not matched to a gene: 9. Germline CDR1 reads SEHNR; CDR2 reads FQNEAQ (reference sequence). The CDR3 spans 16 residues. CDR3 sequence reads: CASSLADRVVIHEQYF. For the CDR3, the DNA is TGTGCCAGCAGCTTAGCGGACAGGGTTGTAATCCACGAGCAGTACTTC.

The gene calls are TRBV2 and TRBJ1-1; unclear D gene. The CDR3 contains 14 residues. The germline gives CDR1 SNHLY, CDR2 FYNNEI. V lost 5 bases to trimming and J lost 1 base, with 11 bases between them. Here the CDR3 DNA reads TGTGCCAGCAGTCGACGGTCCTCGAACACTGAAGCTTTCTTT. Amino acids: CASSRRSSNTEAFF.

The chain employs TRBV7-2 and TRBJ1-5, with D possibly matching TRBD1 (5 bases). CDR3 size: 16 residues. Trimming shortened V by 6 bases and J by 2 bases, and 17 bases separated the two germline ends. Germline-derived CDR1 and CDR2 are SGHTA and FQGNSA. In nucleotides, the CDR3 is TGTGCCAGCAGTCTCCAGGGACCCCGGGGCAATCAGCCCCAGCATTTT. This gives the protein CASSLQGPRGNQPQHF.

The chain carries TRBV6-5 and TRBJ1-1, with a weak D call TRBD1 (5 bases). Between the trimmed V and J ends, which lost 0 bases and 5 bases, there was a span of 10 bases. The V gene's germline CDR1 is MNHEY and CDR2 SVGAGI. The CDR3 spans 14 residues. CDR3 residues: CASSYSNQGTEAFF. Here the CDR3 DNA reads TGTGCCAGCAGTTACTCGAATCAGGGTACTGAAGCTTTCTTT.

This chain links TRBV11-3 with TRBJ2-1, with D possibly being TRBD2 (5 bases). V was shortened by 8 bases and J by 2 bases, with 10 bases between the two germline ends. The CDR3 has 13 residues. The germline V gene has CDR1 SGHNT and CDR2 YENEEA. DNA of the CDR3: TGTGCCAGCGCTGCGGGCCCCTACAATGAGCAGTTCTTC. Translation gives CASAAGPYNEQFF.

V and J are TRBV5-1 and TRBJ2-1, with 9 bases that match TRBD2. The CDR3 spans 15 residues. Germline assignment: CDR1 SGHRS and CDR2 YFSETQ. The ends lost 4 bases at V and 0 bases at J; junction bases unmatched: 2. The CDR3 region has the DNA TGCGCCAGCAGCAATAGCGGGGGCTCCTACAATGAGCAGTTCTTC. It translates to CASSNSGGSYNEQFF.

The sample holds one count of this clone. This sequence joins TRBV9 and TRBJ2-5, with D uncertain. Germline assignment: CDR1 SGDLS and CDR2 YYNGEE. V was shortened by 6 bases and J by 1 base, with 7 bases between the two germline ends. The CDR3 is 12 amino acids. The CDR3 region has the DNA TGTGCCAGCAACAGTCCCCAAGAGACCCAGTACTTC. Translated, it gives CASNSPQETQYF.

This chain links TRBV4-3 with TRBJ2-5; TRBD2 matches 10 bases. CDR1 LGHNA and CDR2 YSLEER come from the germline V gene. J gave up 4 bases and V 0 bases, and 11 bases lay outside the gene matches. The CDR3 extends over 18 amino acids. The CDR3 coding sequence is TGCGCCAGCAGCCAAGAAGTATGGAGCGGGGGGGTAGGAGAGACCCAGTACTTC. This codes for CASSQEVWSGGVGETQYF.

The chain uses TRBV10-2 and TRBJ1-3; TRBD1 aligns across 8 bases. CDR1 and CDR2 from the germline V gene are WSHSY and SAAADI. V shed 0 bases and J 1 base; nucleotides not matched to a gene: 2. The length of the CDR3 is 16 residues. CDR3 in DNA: TGCGCCAGCAGTGAGTCGTACAGGGGGTCTGGAAACACCATATATTTT. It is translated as CASSESYRGSGNTIYF.

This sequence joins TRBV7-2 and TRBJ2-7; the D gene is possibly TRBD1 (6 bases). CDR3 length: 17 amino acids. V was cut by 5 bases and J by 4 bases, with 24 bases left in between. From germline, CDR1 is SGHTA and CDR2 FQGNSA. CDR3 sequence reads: CASSQTQGNPSWYEQYF. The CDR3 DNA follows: TGTGCCAGCAGCCAAACACAGGGCAACCCCTCTTGGTACGAGCAGTACTTC.

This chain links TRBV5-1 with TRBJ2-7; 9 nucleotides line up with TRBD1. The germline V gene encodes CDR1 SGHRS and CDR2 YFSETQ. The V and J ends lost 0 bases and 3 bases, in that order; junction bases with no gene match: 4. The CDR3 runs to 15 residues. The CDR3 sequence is CASSLAWTGVYEQYF. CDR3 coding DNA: TGCGCCAGCAGCTTGGCCTGGACAGGGGTCTACGAGCAGTACTTC. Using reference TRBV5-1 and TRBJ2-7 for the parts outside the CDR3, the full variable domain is KAGVTQTPRYLIKTRGQQVTLSCSPISGHRSVSWYQQTPGQGLQFLFEYFSETQRNKGNFPGRFSGRQFSNSRSEMNVSTLELGDSALYLCASSLAWTGVYEQYFGPGTRLTVT.

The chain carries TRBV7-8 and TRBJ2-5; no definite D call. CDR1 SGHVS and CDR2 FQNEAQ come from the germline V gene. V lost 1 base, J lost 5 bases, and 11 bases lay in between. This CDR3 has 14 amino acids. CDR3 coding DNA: TGTGCCAGCAGCTTAGTTGGGATTCGCGAGACCCAGTACTTC. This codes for CASSLVGIRETQYF.

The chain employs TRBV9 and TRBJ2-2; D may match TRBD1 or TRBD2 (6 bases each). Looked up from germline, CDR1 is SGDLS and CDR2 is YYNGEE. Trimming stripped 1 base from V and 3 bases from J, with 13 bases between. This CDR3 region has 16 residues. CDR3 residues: CASSVLRGADTGELFF. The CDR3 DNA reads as TGTGCCAGCAGCGTATTGAGGGGGGCTGACACCGGGGAGCTGTTTTTT. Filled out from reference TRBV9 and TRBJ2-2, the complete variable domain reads DSGVTQTPKHLITATGQRVTLRCSPRSGDLSVYWYQQSLDQGLQFLIQYYNGEERAKGNILERFSAQQFPDLHSELNLSSLELGDSALYFCASSVLRGADTGELFFGEGSRLTVL.